The T cell receptor beta chain under discussion was sequenced for a study of T cells in Graves' hyperthyroidism and ophthalmopathy. CDR3 length: 14 amino acids. V dropped 6 bases and J dropped 4 bases, with 13 bases sitting between them. This clonotype was observed many times. Authors of the study amplified TCR beta CDR3 regions from RNA transcripts. HTBI primers were the set used in a first-round RT-PCR of the TCR CDR3. TCRdb reprocessed the multiplex PCR reads with MiXCR, giving one entry per CDR3 protein. The sample contains 500,000 to 550,000 distinct CDR3 sequences, 20% to 25% of which appear only once. Patients were aged 18 to 65, had disease duration under 2 months, and had newly diagnosed hyperthyroidism. 10 ml of fresh peripheral blood supplied the PBMCs.

This receptor was obtained from a man between 18 and 29 years old with Graves' hyperthyroidism. This chain links TRBV12-3 or TRBV12-4 with TRBJ1-3, with D maybe TRBD1 (5 bases). Sequenced material: blood. Written as DNA, the CDR3 is TGTGCCAGCAGCTTCAGGGTATCAGGAAACACCATATATTTT. Its protein product is CASSFRVSGNTIYF.